Presented here are 32 T cell receptor beta chains from one specimen sequenced in a study of persistence of HIV-infected CD4 T cells. The libraries were made with immunoSEQ version 4 in survey mode. Repertoires were generated with immunoSEQ multiplex PCR, while TCRdb's copy carries only in-frame clones and drops some. The data hold about 40,000 clones, with 75% to 85% observed a single time. The antigens of these receptors remain unknown. An overlapping HIV-1 Gag peptide pool stimulated these cells at 0.75 to 1 ug/peptide/mL. Sorted nonresponding memory CD4+ T cells were CD40L-negative, CD69-negative, CD45RO-high. The sample consisted of CD4+ T cells sorted from PBMCs after approximately 19-hour stimulation, taken from a patient who received antiretroviral therapy. The origin of the receptors is an adult man with HIV who was CMV-seropositive.

The genes are TRBV27 and TRBJ1-6, with D maybe TRBD1 (6 bases). This CDR3 spans 12 amino acids. Trimming pared 6 bases from V and 9 bases from J, leaving 9 bases between. CDR1 and CDR2 (germline): MNHEY, SMNVEV (reference sequence). The CDR3 sequence is CASRQGGSPLHF. The CDR3 nucleotides read TGTGCCAGCAGACAGGGCGGTTCACCCCTCCACTTT.

V gene TRBV5-1 combines with J gene TRBJ1-4; TRBD1 agrees at 9 bases. The junction had 10 bases not matched to a gene; V was cut back by 4 bases and J by 3 bases. CDR1 is SGHRS and CDR2 is YFSETQ in the germline V gene. The CDR3 is 17 amino acids. CDR3 DNA sequence: TGCGCCAGCAGCATGGGGACAGGGAGAAGGGCTAATGAAAAACTGTTTTTT. Amino acids: CASSMGTGRRANEKLFF.

This clone was counted a single time. The chain recombines TRBV27 with TRBJ2-6; 11 bases line up with TRBD1. The germline V gene encodes CDR1 MNHEY and CDR2 SMNVEV (reference sequence). CDR3 length equals 18 residues. V shed 2 bases, J shed 0 bases, and the junction held 3 bases outside the gene matches. The CDR3 DNA reads TGTGCCAGCAGTTTAGCCGGGACAGGGGGCTCTGGGGCCAACGTCCTGACTTTC. Its translation is CASSLAGTGGSGANVLTF.

This clone was found a few times. The J gene is TRBJ1-2, the V gene TRBV6-5; 8 bases fit TRBD1. The CDR3 has 12 amino acids. Germline trimming cut 2 bases from V and 11 bases from J; bases unmatched to any gene: 4. Germline V gives CDR1 MNHEY, CDR2 SVGAGI. The CDR3 here is CASSYTGGGYTF. The DNA for the CDR3 is TGTGCCAGCAGTTACACAGGGGGTGGATACACCTTC.

This clone was recorded once. The rearrangement joins TRBV3-1 (or the pseudogene TRBV3-2) to TRBJ2-2; 10 positions agree with TRBD2. The germline V gene encodes CDR1 LGHDT and CDR2 YNNKEL (reference sequence). V shed 4 bases and J 1 base; nucleotides not matched to a gene: 0. The CDR3 contains 15 residues. CDR3 amino acids: CASSRTSGNTGELFF. The CDR3 nucleotides read TGTGCCAGCAGCCGGACTAGCGGGAACACCGGGGAGCTGTTTTTT.

The chain has TRBV4-2 and TRBJ2-7; tentative D call: TRBD2 (5 bases). The CDR3 runs 19 residues. Germline values: CDR1 LGHNA, CDR2 YNFKEQ. The V and J ends lost 0 bases and 1 base respectively, with 22 bases between them. As DNA, the CDR3 is TGTGCCAGCAGCCAAGATTGGGTGGCGGGCACACTCACTTCCTACGAGCAGTACTTC. Protein product: CASSQDWVAGTLTSYEQYF.

The chain joins TRBV11-2 to TRBJ2-2, with TRBD2 identical over 10 bases. Looked up from germline, CDR1 is SGHAT and CDR2 is FQNNGV. This CDR3 has 18 residues. Losses at the gene ends were 4 bases for V and 0 bases for J; bases not matched to a gene: 8. CDR3 in amino acids: CASSSRVGLATNTGELFF. CDR3 coding DNA: TGTGCCAGCAGCTCTCGGGTGGGACTAGCGACGAACACCGGGGAGCTGTTTTTT.

The chain couples TRBV7-2 to TRBJ1-3; TRBD1 might be the D (5 bases). The V end was cut by 0 bases, the J end by 0 bases, with 9 bases between. In germline, CDR1 is SGHTA, CDR2 FQGNSA. This CDR3 is 16 amino acids long. In DNA form, the CDR3 reads TGTGCCAGCAGCTTAGCGGGGACGGGCTCTGGAAACACCATATATTTT. Its protein is CASSLAGTGSGNTIYF.

The CDR3 nucleotides are TGTGCCAGCAGCAAAGGGACGTACGAGCAGTACTTC. Its protein product is CASSKGTYEQYF. The V gene is TRBV21-1, the J gene TRBJ2-7. TRBV21-1 is noted as a pseudogene. This CDR3 contains 12 residues.

The chain employs TRBV6-4 and TRBJ2-1; possibly TRBD1 for D (6 bases). Germline V CDR1 and CDR2: MRHNA, SNTAGT. This CDR3 is built from 13 residues. V was cut by 4 bases and J by 5 bases, with 9 bases left in between. CDR3 coding DNA: TGTGCCAGCAGTGGAAGGACAGACAATGAGCAGTTCTTC. It yields the protein CASSGRTDNEQFF.

The rearrangement links TRBV25-1 to TRBJ1-4, with D perhaps matching TRBD1 (5 bases). Germline V lookup: CDR1 MGHDK, CDR2 SYGVNS. The CDR3 length is 14 residues. Trimming cost V 6 bases and J 7 bases, with 15 bases left between them. For the CDR3, the DNA is TGTGCCAGCAGAGATCGGGACCTCAGTGAAAAACTGTTTTTT. Translation: CASRDRDLSEKLFF.

This clone was detected only a few times. The chain is built from TRBV6-6 and TRBJ1-1, with unresolved D. CDR1 MNHNY and CDR2 SVGAGI come from the germline V gene (reference sequence). The CDR3 has 13 residues. Trimming removed 6 bases at V and 4 bases at J, with 12 bases between. CDR3 nucleotides: TGTGCCAGCAGCCGCGACTGGGGCACTGAAGCTTTCTTT. Its protein is CASSRDWGTEAFF.

The chain carries TRBV6-6 and TRBJ2-5; 8 nucleotides agree with TRBD1. The germline gives CDR1 MNHNY, CDR2 SVGAGI (reference sequence). The V segment lost 4 bases and the J segment 3 bases; nucleotides outside the gene matches: 10. The CDR3 extends over 16 amino acids. The CDR3 spells CASSSAWTGLEETQYF. CDR3 in DNA: TGTGCCAGCAGTTCCGCTTGGACAGGGCTCGAAGAGACCCAGTACTTC.

This chain links TRBV19 with TRBJ1-2; D gene uncertain. Trimming removed 0 bases at V and 2 bases at J, with 10 bases between. The CDR3 runs to 15 residues. Per germline, CDR1 LNHDA and CDR2 SQIVND (reference sequence). As DNA, the CDR3 is TGTGCCAGTAGTATAGAGGGCAGTGGGAACTATGGCTACACCTTC. Residues: CASSIEGSGNYGYTF.

This clone showed up just a few times. This chain links TRBV7-8 with TRBJ1-2; D is uncertain. V was pared by 5 bases and J by 9 bases, with 10 bases between. CDR1 and CDR2 (germline): SGHVS, FQNEAQ. The CDR3 totals 11 residues. The CDR3 spells CASSPTSSYTF. The CDR3 DNA is TGTGCCAGCAGCCCGACCTCGAGCTACACCTTC. Full variable domain (missing parts from reference TRBV7-8 and TRBJ1-2): GAGVSQSPRYKVAKRGQDVALRCDPISGHVSLFWYQQALGQGPEFLTYFQNEAQLDKSGLPSDRFFAERPEGSVSTLKIQRTQQEDSAVYLCASSPTSSYTFGSGTRLTVV.

The chain links TRBV7-2 to TRBJ2-2, with D perhaps TRBD1 (5 bases). V was clipped by 2 bases and J by 1 base, with 5 bases between them. The CDR3 contains 14 residues. Germline-derived CDR1 and CDR2 are SGHTA and FQGNSA. The CDR3 DNA reads TGTGCCAGCAGCTTACAGGGGAACACCGGGGAGCTGTTTTTT. It yields the protein CASSLQGNTGELFF.

The V gene is TRBV18, the J gene TRBJ1-3; D might be TRBD1 (5 bases). The CDR3 sequence is 15 residues long. V lost 2 bases to trimming and J lost 9 bases, with 17 bases between them. Germline-derived CDR1 and CDR2 are KGHSH and LQKENI. The CDR3 DNA is TGTGCCAGCTCACCAGGGGGAGAGACAATGGGCACCATATATTTT. This sequence encodes CASSPGGETMGTIYF. The full variable domain, rest sourced from reference TRBV18 and TRBJ1-3, is NAGVMQNPRHLVRRRGQEARLRCSPMKGHSHVYWYRQLPEEGLKFMVYLQKENIIDESGMPKERFSAEFPKEGPSILRIQQVVRGDSAAYFCASSPGGETMGTIYFGEGSWLTVV.

The chain joins TRBV4-2 to TRBJ1-1, with a weak D call TRBD1 (5 bases). The V and J ends lost 4 bases and 4 bases respectively, with 19 bases between them. There are 16 residues in the CDR3. The V gene's germline CDR1 is LGHNA and CDR2 YNFKEQ. The CDR3 region is CASSLMGTSRSTEAFF. The CDR3, as DNA: TGTGCCAGCAGCCTAATGGGGACCTCACGGAGCACTGAAGCTTTCTTT.

The chain carries TRBV6-6 and TRBJ1-2; D gene uncertain. The V gene lost 0 bases and the J gene lost 5 bases, with 7 bases spanning the gap. In germline, CDR1 is MNHNY, CDR2 SVGAGI (reference sequence). This CDR3 spans 13 amino acids. CDR3 residues: CASSYSEGYGYTF. DNA for the CDR3: TGTGCCAGCAGTTACTCGGAAGGATATGGCTACACCTTC.

The table lists this clone with a count of one. J is TRBJ1-1 and V is TRBV27; D gene ambiguous. V was pared by 3 bases and J by 0 bases, with 20 bases between. In germline, CDR1 is MNHEY, CDR2 SMNVEV (reference sequence). The CDR3 length is 18 residues. The CDR3 DNA sequence: TGTGCCAGCAGTTTGTCTGCGGCGGGGAGGGTCATGAACACTGAAGCTTTCTTT. Its translation is CASSLSAAGRVMNTEAFF.

The chain recombines TRBV15 with TRBJ2-1, with D unclear. CDR3 length: 13 amino acids. Per germline, CDR1 LNHNV and CDR2 YYDKDF (reference sequence). Trimming removed 8 bases at V and 7 bases at J, with 15 bases between. The CDR3 loop is CATSIESGNEQFF. DNA for the CDR3: TGTGCCACCTCTATCGAGAGTGGAAATGAGCAGTTCTTC.

This chain connects TRBV9 to TRBJ2-2; perhaps TRBD1 as D (5 bases). V was pared by 0 bases and J by 4 bases, with 13 bases between. CDR3 size: 16 residues. The germline CDR1 and CDR2 sequences are SGDLS and YYNGEE. The CDR3 spells CASSVDRRRGTGELFF. Here the CDR3 DNA reads TGTGCCAGCAGCGTAGATAGGCGTAGGGGCACCGGGGAGCTGTTTTTT.

V usage is TRBV6-6 and J usage is TRBJ1-2; the D is unclear. The CDR3 has 15 residues. V was shortened by 4 bases and J by 0 bases, with 12 bases between the two germline ends. Germline CDR1 reads MNHNY; CDR2 reads SVGAGI (reference sequence). This CDR3 reads CASSSGNKANYGYTF. Written as DNA, the CDR3 is TGTGCCAGCAGTTCCGGGAACAAGGCTAACTATGGCTACACCTTC.

The CDR3 region has the DNA TGTGCCAGCAGCCCAGCAGGTGAAAAACTGTTTTTT. Translated: CASSPAGEKLFF. The chain links TRBV3-1 (or the pseudogene TRBV3-2) to TRBJ1-4; no reliable D call. CDR3 length: 12 amino acids. V dropped 4 bases and J dropped 7 bases, with 7 bases sitting between them. CDR1 LGHDT and CDR2 YNNKEL come from the germline V gene (reference sequence).

This clone has only a few counts. The rearrangement joins TRBV15 to TRBJ1-5, with 9 bases matching TRBD1. The CDR3 totals 16 residues. Unmatched junction bases numbered 5, after V lost 3 bases and J lost 2 bases. Germline CDR1 reads LNHNV; CDR2 reads YYDKDF (reference sequence). CDR3 loop: CATSRARDRGNQPQHF. The CDR3 bases are TGTGCCACCAGCAGGGCTCGGGACAGGGGCAATCAGCCCCAGCATTTT. The full variable domain, in which reference TRBV15 and TRBJ1-5 provide the parts outside the CDR3, is DAMVIQNPRYQVTQFGKPVTLSCSQTLNHNVMYWYQQKSSQAPKLLFHYYDKDFNNEADTPDNFQSRRPNTSFCFLDIRSPGLGDTAMYLCATSRARDRGNQPQHFGDGTRLSIL.

The chain recombines TRBV5-1 with TRBJ2-2; D might be TRBD2 (5 bases). Trimming pared 4 bases from V and 6 bases from J, leaving 13 bases between. CDR1 and CDR2 from the germline V gene are SGHRS and YFSETQ. The CDR3 covers 14 residues. The CDR3 region is CASSLVAGAGELFF. The DNA for the CDR3 is TGCGCCAGCAGCCTGGTGGCGGGTGCCGGGGAGCTGTTTTTT.

V usage is TRBV2 and J usage is TRBJ1-2; 10 bases map to TRBD1. The CDR3 extends over 15 amino acids. The J segment lost 5 bases and the V segment lost 4 bases, leaving 7 bases of the junction unmatched. Germline CDR1 reads SNHLY; CDR2 reads FYNNEI. The CDR3 region is CASSGVWGQGYGYTF. The DNA of the CDR3 is TGTGCCAGCAGTGGTGTGTGGGGACAGGGGTATGGCTACACCTTC.

V is TRBV6-2 or TRBV6-3 and J is TRBJ2-3; 8 positions agree with TRBD2. This CDR3 is built from 16 residues. Per the germline V gene, CDR1 is MNHEY and CDR2 is SVGEGT. V dropped 6 bases and J dropped 3; count of bases not matched to a gene: 11. CDR3 region: CASSPATSVRTDTQYF. For the CDR3, the DNA is TGTGCCAGCAGCCCAGCGACTAGCGTTAGAACAGATACGCAGTATTTT.

The chain employs TRBV7-8 and TRBJ1-2, with 10 positions matching TRBD1. The CDR3 has 13 amino acids. With 5 bases clipped from V and 7 bases from J, the junction kept 4 bases outside the gene matches. Germline-derived CDR1 and CDR2 are SGHVS and FQNEAQ. Here the CDR3 DNA reads TGTGCCAGCAGCCGGCGGGACAGGGGTGGCTACACCTTC. Protein sequence: CASSRRDRGGYTF.

J is TRBJ2-7 and V is TRBV27, with 11 bases matching TRBD2. The V segment lost 5 bases and the J segment 3 bases; nucleotides outside the gene matches: 6. This CDR3 is 15 amino acids long. The germline gives CDR1 MNHEY, CDR2 SMNVEV (reference sequence). CDR3 loop: CASSQPSGRIYEQYF. The CDR3 region has the DNA TGTGCCAGCAGTCAGCCTAGCGGGAGGATCTACGAGCAGTACTTC.

This chain connects TRBV10-1 to TRBJ1-5; D gene unclear. V lost 7 bases to trimming and J lost 4 bases, with 17 bases between them. Looked up from germline, CDR1 is WNHNN and CDR2 is SYGVQD (reference sequence). The CDR3 consists of 15 residues. This CDR3 is CASTNDRRRNQPQHF. The DNA for the CDR3 is TGCGCCAGCACCAACGACCGACGTCGGAATCAGCCCCAGCATTTT.

The CDR3, as DNA: TGTGCCAGCAGCGTAACTAGCGGGCCTAACACCGGGGAGCTGTTTTTT. Protein: CASSVTSGPNTGELFF. V and J are TRBV7-2 and TRBJ2-2, with TRBD2 matching over 9 bases. V trimming: 5 bases; J trimming: 2 bases; junction bases outside the gene matches: 6. The CDR3 has 16 amino acids. Germline assignment: CDR1 SGHTA and CDR2 FQGNSA.